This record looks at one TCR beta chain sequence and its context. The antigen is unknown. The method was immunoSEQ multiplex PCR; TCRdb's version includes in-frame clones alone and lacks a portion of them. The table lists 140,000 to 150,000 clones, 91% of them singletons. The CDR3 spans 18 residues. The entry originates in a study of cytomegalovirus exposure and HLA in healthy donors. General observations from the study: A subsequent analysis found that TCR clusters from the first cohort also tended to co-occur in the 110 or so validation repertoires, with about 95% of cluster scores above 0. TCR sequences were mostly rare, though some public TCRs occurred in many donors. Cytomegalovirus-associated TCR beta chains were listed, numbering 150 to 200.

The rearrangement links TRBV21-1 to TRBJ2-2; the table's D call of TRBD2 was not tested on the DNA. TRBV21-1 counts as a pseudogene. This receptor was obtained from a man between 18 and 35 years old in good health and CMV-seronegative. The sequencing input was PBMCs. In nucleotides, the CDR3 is TGTGCCAGCAGCAAAGGTGGACCTCTAGCGGGGAACACCGGGGAGCTGTTTTTT. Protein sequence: CASSKGGPLAGNTGELFF.